These 25 T cell receptor beta chains were all obtained from the same sample, sequenced in a study of blood T cell repertoires in COVID-19. The method was immunoSEQ multiplex PCR; TCRdb's version includes in-frame clones alone and lacks a portion of them. The repertoire includes about 160,000 clones, about 85% of them detected once, and approximately 3.3% sits in the top ten. The specimen was peripheral blood. All receptors come from a human donor with acute or convalescent COVID-19. The donor label of this sample is uncertain.

The J gene is TRBJ1-5, the V gene TRBV30; D unclear. The ends were cut back, 2 bases at V and 9 bases at J, with 11 bases in the middle. The CDR3 runs to 12 residues. Germline V gene sequence: CDR1 GTSNPN, CDR2 SVGIG (reference sequence). The DNA of the CDR3 is TGTGCCTGGAGTTCGCTGCTCGGGCCCCAGCATTTT. This gives the protein CAWSSLLGPQHF.

This clone was detected only once. The chain combines TRBV7-3 with TRBJ2-7, with D perhaps TRBD1 (7 bases). Germline V gene lookup returns CDR1 SGHTA and CDR2 FQGTGA. The CDR3 consists of 14 residues. Trimming took 2 bases from V and 2 from J, leaving 10 bases between them. In DNA form, the CDR3 reads TGTGCCAGCAGCTTAGCAGGGGGGACCTACGAGCAGTACTTC. This translates into CASSLAGGTYEQYF.

This chain joins TRBV5-1 and TRBJ2-1; TRBD1 is a possible D gene (7 bases). The CDR3 sequence is 18 residues long. Between the trimmed V and J ends, which lost 0 bases and 0 bases, there was a span of 16 bases. Germline CDR1 is SGHRS and CDR2 is YFSETQ. The CDR3 sequence is CASSLAPGGSSSYNEQFF. In DNA form, the CDR3 reads TGCGCCAGCAGCTTGGCCCCAGGGGGGTCGAGCTCCTACAATGAGCAGTTCTTC.

The chain has TRBV7-3 and TRBJ1-2; 7 bases are a match to TRBD1. The V and J ends lost 4 bases and 8 bases, in that order; junction bases with no gene match: 7. This CDR3 contains 13 residues. Germline V gene sequence: CDR1 SGHTA, CDR2 FQGTGA. The CDR3 reads CASSSDRAGGYTF. The CDR3 nucleotides read TGTGCCAGCAGCTCCGACAGGGCCGGCGGCTACACCTTC. Together with reference TRBV7-3 and TRBJ1-2, the CDR3 gives the full variable domain: GAGVSQTPSNKVTEKGKYVELRCDPISGHTALYWYRQSLGQGPEFLIYFQGTGAADDSGLPNDRFFAVRPEGSVSTLKIQRTERGDSAVYLCASSSDRAGGYTFGSGTRLTVV.

The chain employs TRBV6-2 or TRBV6-3 and TRBJ2-2; D gene ambiguous. There are 14 residues in the CDR3. Germline CDR1 reads MNHEY; CDR2 reads SVGEGT. Between the trimmed V and J ends, which lost 3 bases and 6 bases, there was a span of 11 bases. CDR3 bases: TGTGCCAGCAGTTATGGCTCTTTCTCCGGGGAGCTGTTTTTT. It encodes CASSYGSFSGELFF.

For this clone: This sequence may be a read error, since a much larger clone differs from it by one base. The identical CDR3 is also encoded by other nucleotide sequences in the sample. This sequence joins TRBV6-2 or TRBV6-3 and TRBJ1-2, with unresolved D. This CDR3 comprises 13 residues. The ends were cut back, 2 bases at V and 1 base at J, with 5 bases in the middle. CDR1 MNHEY and CDR2 SVGEGT come from the germline V gene. CDR3: CASSYDSNYGYTF. Written as DNA, the CDR3 is TGTGCCAGCAGTTACGATAGTAACTATGGCTACACCTTC.

In this sample, this clone turned up once. The chain employs TRBV29-1 and TRBJ2-3, with D tentatively TRBD1 (6 bases). Germline V gene data show CDR1 as SQVTM and CDR2 as ANQGSEA. This CDR3 has 13 amino acids. Trimming removed 7 bases from V and 3 bases from J, with 14 bases in between. CDR3 protein: CSAGGRSTDTQYF. Written as DNA, the CDR3 is TGCAGCGCTGGGGGCAGGAGTACAGATACGCAGTATTTT.

The J gene is TRBJ1-1, the V gene TRBV12-5; tentatively, D is TRBD1 (5 bases). Trimming cost V 5 bases and J 0 bases, with 13 bases left between them. The CDR3 spans 15 residues. Germline CDR1 reads LGHNT; CDR2 reads FRNRAP. The chain's CDR3 is CASGAPRAMNTEAFF. The CDR3, as DNA: TGTGCTAGTGGTGCCCCCAGGGCCATGAACACTGAAGCTTTCTTT.

The chain is built from TRBV6-6 and TRBJ1-1; 8 bases agree with TRBD1. From germline, CDR1 is MNHNY and CDR2 SVGAGI (reference sequence). V lost 3 bases, J lost 0 bases, and 3 bases stayed unmatched. This CDR3 has 15 residues. The CDR3: CASSYQTGVNTEAFF. CDR3 coding DNA: TGTGCCAGCAGTTATCAGACAGGGGTGAACACTGAAGCTTTCTTT.

This chain joins TRBV7-3 and TRBJ1-1, with 7 bases lining up with TRBD1. The CDR3 length is 16 residues. Germline V lookup: CDR1 SGHTA, CDR2 FQGTGA. Trimming at V came to 4 bases and at J to 1 base, leaving 9 bases not matched to a gene. CDR3 residues: CASSSQAGQPNTEAFF. CDR3 nucleotide sequence: TGTGCCAGCAGCTCCCAGGCGGGACAGCCGAACACTGAAGCTTTCTTT. Looking up the rest from reference TRBV7-3 and TRBJ1-1 gives the full variable domain: GAGVSQTPSNKVTEKGKYVELRCDPISGHTALYWYRQSLGQGPEFLIYFQGTGAADDSGLPNDRFFAVRPEGSVSTLKIQRTERGDSAVYLCASSSQAGQPNTEAFFGQGTRLTVV.

This chain connects TRBV5-1 to TRBJ1-1; 9 bases are shared with TRBD1. Germline V gene data show CDR1 as SGHRS and CDR2 as YFSETQ. This CDR3 region has 15 residues. V gave up 3 bases and J gave up 1 base; unmatched junction bases: 4. The CDR3 is CASSSRTGENTEAFF. CDR3 DNA sequence: TGCGCCAGCAGCTCCCGGACAGGGGAGAACACTGAAGCTTTCTTT.

The chain carries TRBV25-1 and TRBJ1-1, with a weak D call TRBD1 (6 bases). Germline CDR1 reads MGHDK; CDR2 reads SYGVNS. With 2 bases removed from V and 7 bases from J, the gap between germline ends came to 8 bases. The CDR3 runs to 12 residues. Here the CDR3 DNA reads TGTGCCAGCAGTGAACAGGGGATTGAAGCTTTCTTT. It codes for CASSEQGIEAFF.

The chain joins TRBV9 to TRBJ2-1; 10 nucleotides align to TRBD2. The V gene end was trimmed by 4 bases and the J gene end by 9 bases; junction bases not matched to a gene: 10. The CDR3 has 15 amino acids. CDR1 and CDR2 (germline): SGDLS, YYNGEE. The CDR3 sequence is CASSLPGAGGPEQFF. Here the CDR3 DNA reads TGTGCCAGCAGCCTCCCCGGAGCGGGGGGGCCTGAGCAGTTCTTC. The full variable domain, in which reference TRBV9 and TRBJ2-1 provide the parts outside the CDR3, is DSGVTQTPKHLITATGQRVTLRCSPRSGDLSVYWYQQSLDQGLQFLIQYYNGEERAKGNILERFSAQQFPDLHSELNLSSLELGDSALYFCASSLPGAGGPEQFFGPGTRLTVL.

The gene calls are TRBV7-2 and TRBJ1-3, with 9 bases identical to TRBD1. The CDR3 spans 16 residues. Germline CDR1 SGHTA, CDR2 FQGNSA. With 3 bases clipped from V and 2 bases from J, the junction kept 5 bases outside the gene matches. The CDR3 protein is CASSFGQGIPGNTIYF. The CDR3 DNA sequence: TGTGCCAGCAGCTTCGGACAGGGGATCCCTGGAAACACCATATATTTT.

V gene TRBV5-8 combines with J gene TRBJ2-1; unclear D gene. CDR3 length: 15 residues. The V end lost 4 bases, the J end lost 0 bases, and 11 bases lay between the germline ends. Per germline, CDR1 SGHTS and CDR2 YDEGEE. This CDR3 reads CASSPRRSSYNEQFF. DNA of the CDR3: TGTGCCAGCAGCCCAAGGCGGAGCTCCTACAATGAGCAGTTCTTC.

Note on this clone: In the same sample, other DNA sequences code for this CDR3. This sequence joins TRBV6-5 and TRBJ1-1; 7 positions agree with TRBD1. The V and J ends lost 6 bases and 1 base, in that order; junction bases with no gene match: 2. Germline V lookup: CDR1 MNHEY, CDR2 SVGAGI. The CDR3 totals 13 residues. CDR3: CASRRQGNTEAFF. CDR3 DNA: TGTGCCAGCAGAAGACAGGGGAACACTGAAGCTTTCTTT.

This clone was detected only a few times. V is TRBV6-1 and J is TRBJ2-4; 7 nucleotides line up with TRBD1. V gave up 6 bases and J gave up 0 bases; unmatched junction bases: 8. Germline CDR1 reads MNHNS; CDR2 reads SASEGT. The CDR3 is 16 amino acids. CDR3 loop: CASRERGRTAKNIQYF. Written as DNA, the CDR3 is TGTGCCAGCAGAGAAAGGGGGCGCACAGCCAAAAACATTCAGTACTTC.

The chain uses TRBV11-2 and TRBJ2-3, with D unclear. Germline lookup yields CDR1 SGHAT and CDR2 FQNNGV. Deletions cut 5 bases from V and 4 bases from J, with 16 bases between. This CDR3 is 15 amino acids long. The CDR3 here is CASSLSGSRADTQYF. The CDR3 DNA is TGTGCCAGCAGCCTCTCCGGGTCTAGAGCAGATACGCAGTATTTT. The complete variable domain, with remaining parts taken from reference TRBV11-2 and TRBJ2-3, reads EAGVAQSPRYKIIEKRQSVAFWCNPISGHATLYWYQQILGQGPKLLIQFQNNGVVDDSQLPKDRFSAERLKGVDSTLKIQPAKLEDSAVYLCASSLSGSRADTQYFGPGTRLTVL.

The chain couples TRBV7-9 to TRBJ1-1; 8 bases are a match to TRBD1. V lost 5 bases to trimming and J lost 5 bases; unmatched junction nucleotides: 4. Germline-derived CDR1 and CDR2 are SEHNR and FQNEAQ (reference sequence). CDR3 length: 13 residues. The CDR3 protein is CASSRDRQTEAFF. The CDR3 DNA reads as TGTGCCAGCAGCCGGGACAGGCAGACTGAAGCTTTCTTT.

The genes are TRBV6-6 and TRBJ1-5; D ambiguous. In germline, CDR1 is MNHNY, CDR2 SVGAGI (reference sequence). The CDR3 has 14 amino acids. The ends were cut back, 4 bases at V and 5 bases at J, with 12 bases in the middle. The CDR3 sequence is CASSSLTEDQPQHF. The CDR3 DNA follows: TGTGCCAGCAGTTCTTTGACGGAGGATCAGCCCCAGCATTTT.

V usage is TRBV11-3 and J usage is TRBJ2-1; TRBD2 aligns across 9 bases. V shed 1 base, J shed 8 bases, and the junction held 9 bases outside the gene matches. Germline-derived CDR1 and CDR2 are SGHNT and YENEEA. CDR3 size: 16 residues. The CDR3 here is CASSLAEGGGAYEQFF. DNA of the CDR3: TGTGCCAGCAGCTTAGCCGAGGGCGGGGGGGCTTATGAGCAGTTCTTC.

This clone occurred a few times. This chain connects TRBV5-1 to TRBJ1-2; D possibly corresponds to TRBD1 (5 bases). CDR1 is SGHRS and CDR2 is YFSETQ in the germline V gene. V was cut by 1 base and J by 3 bases, with 7 bases left in between. The CDR3 is 13 amino acids. The CDR3 DNA reads as TGCGCCAGCAGCTTGCAGGGTGACTATGGCTACACCTTC. Protein sequence: CASSLQGDYGYTF.

CDR3 sequence (DNA): TGCGCCAGCAGCTTGGGTAGCGGACCTAGCACAGATACGCAGTATTTT. It encodes CASSLGSGPSTDTQYF. The chain recombines TRBV5-1 with TRBJ2-3, with TRBD2 as a possible D gene (6 bases). Per germline, CDR1 SGHRS and CDR2 YFSETQ. The CDR3 contains 16 residues. Trimming left V 0 bases short and J 0 bases short, with 11 bases between.

This clone came up once. The rearrangement uses TRBV2 and TRBJ2-7, with D possibly matching TRBD1 (6 bases). Trimming shortened V by 8 bases and J by 4 bases, and 12 bases separated the two germline ends. CDR3 length: 12 residues. The germline V gene encodes CDR1 SNHLY and CDR2 FYNNEI. CDR3 sequence: CASEDRRYEQYF. CDR3 bases: TGTGCCAGCGAAGACAGGAGGTACGAGCAGTACTTC.

The chain uses TRBV3-1 (or the pseudogene TRBV3-2) and TRBJ2-5, with 15 positions matching TRBD2. This CDR3 comprises 18 residues. Trimming removed 0 bases from V and 2 bases from J; junction bases left unmatched: 4. Per the germline V gene, CDR1 is LGHDT and CDR2 is YNNKEL (reference sequence). The CDR3 loop is CASSQDMGLAGGQETQYF. The DNA of the CDR3 is TGTGCCAGCAGCCAAGATATGGGACTAGCGGGGGGACAAGAGACCCAGTACTTC.